The TCR beta chain under discussion was sequenced for a study of human T cells and chemical hapten exposure. TCRdb processed the RACE reads anew with MiXCR; each CDR3 protein has one entry. The sample holds 350,000 or so distinct CDR3 sequences, approximately 6.3% seen once. This clonotype was seen many times. Time point indicated: patch test 1, 2 weeks after DPC sensitization. Treatment meaning: therapeutic diphenylcyclopropenone sensitization with weekly scalp DPC. The CDR3 extends over 14 amino acids. J lost 4 bases, V lost 6 bases, and 7 bases had no gene match. Germline CDR1 reads SGHTA; CDR2 reads FQGNSA.

The V gene is TRBV7-2, the J gene TRBJ2-5; 8 bases fit TRBD1. The sample was whole blood, taken in connection with sensitization to the hapten diphenylcyclopropenone (DPC). This clonotype originated in a young woman with alopecia areata. Some clones in this sample may be carry-over from other donors' samples. CDR3 in amino acids: CASRTGVHAETQYF. CDR3 bases: TGTGCCAGCAGGACAGGGGTACATGCAGAGACCCAGTACTTC.